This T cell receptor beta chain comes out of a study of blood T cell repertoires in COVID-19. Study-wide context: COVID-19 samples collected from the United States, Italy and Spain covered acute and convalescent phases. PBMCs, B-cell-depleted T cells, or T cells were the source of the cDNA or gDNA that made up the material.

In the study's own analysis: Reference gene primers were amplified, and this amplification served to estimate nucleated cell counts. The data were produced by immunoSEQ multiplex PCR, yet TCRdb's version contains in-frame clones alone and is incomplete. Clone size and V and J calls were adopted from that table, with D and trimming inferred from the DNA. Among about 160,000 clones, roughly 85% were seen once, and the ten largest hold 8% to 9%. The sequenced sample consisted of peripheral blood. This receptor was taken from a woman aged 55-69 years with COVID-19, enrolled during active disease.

The CDR3 here is CSVASGTAYEQYF. Written as DNA, the CDR3 is TGCAGCGTAGCCTCCGGGACAGCTTACGAGCAGTACTTC. The chain carries TRBV29-1 and TRBJ2-7; 7 positions match TRBD1. The CDR3 is made up of 13 amino acids. J gave up 4 bases and V 6 bases, and 9 bases lay outside the gene matches. Per the germline V gene, CDR1 is SQVTM and CDR2 is ANQGSEA.